The sequence of this TCR beta chain was determined in a study of OX40 agonist ivuxolimab in advanced cancers. V shed 6 bases and J 8 bases; nucleotides not matched to a gene: 7. Germline CDR1 MRHNA, CDR2 SNTAGT. The CDR3 is 13 amino acids. The data were produced by immunoSEQ multiplex PCR, yet TCRdb's version contains in-frame clones alone and is incomplete. This table holds tens of thousands of clones, 84% found once. The rearrangement joins TRBV6-4 to TRBJ2-1; TRBD2 matches at 7 bases. The source is an adult with an advanced solid tumor such as melanoma, head and neck, liver or kidney cancer. This specimen was CD4+ or CD8+ T cells sorted from blood, taken in a trial of the OX40 agonist ivuxolimab. CDR3 loop: CASSYGTSDEQFF. DNA of the CDR3: TGTGCCAGCAGCTACGGAACTAGCGATGAGCAGTTCTTC.